This TCR beta chain was recovered during a study of response to subunit inactivated influenza vaccine. TCRdb recomputed calls from the RT-PCR reads with MiXCR, one row per CDR3 protein. The sample lists 200,000 to 300,000 distinct CDR3 sequences; 12% were seen once. Comment on this clonotype: Its antigen remains unidentified.

Study-level results: It was the authors' suggestion that each seasonal influenza vaccination recruits few new T cells.

CDR3 length equals 16 residues. CDR1 SNHLY and CDR2 FYNNEI come from the germline V gene. The ends lost 4 bases at V and 4 bases at J; junction bases unmatched: 10. The clonotype comes from a man in his forties or fifties who received an inactivated influenza vaccine. Sequencing used non-naive T cells sorted from PBMCs, obtained 14 to 15 days before vaccination. This chain joins TRBV2 and TRBJ1-3; 7 bases agree with TRBD1. DNA for the CDR3: TGTGCCAGCAGTGTAGGGGGACAGAAATCAGGAAACACCATATATTTT. This sequence encodes CASSVGGQKSGNTIYF.